One sample yielded the 29 T cell receptor beta chains listed below, sequenced in a study of T cell repertoires in cytomegalovirus infection. MiXCR, run by TCRdb on the reads, gives a single entry per CDR3 protein. The sample has around 120,000 distinct CDR3 sequences; approximately 9.2% are singletons. Sequenced: PBMCs. Every receptor here comes from a human donor in good health (CMV status not recorded). Some clones in this sample may be carry-over from other donors' samples.

This clonotype was counted ten times or more. The V and J genes are TRBV14 and TRBJ2-5, with D maybe TRBD1 (6 bases). The CDR3 is 15 residues long. Germline CDR1 SGHDN, CDR2 FVKESK. V was cut by 5 bases and J by 0 bases, with 13 bases left in between. CDR3 loop: CASSFGQPHQETQYF. The CDR3 bases are TGTGCCAGCAGCTTTGGACAGCCTCACCAAGAGACCCAGTACTTC.

In this sample, this clonotype turned up a few times. This chain joins TRBV29-1 and TRBJ2-1; D remains unclear. The ends were cut back, 3 bases at V and 7 bases at J, with 25 bases in the middle. This CDR3 has 17 residues. Germline V gene lookup returns CDR1 SQVTM and CDR2 ANQGSEA. The CDR3 nucleotides are TGCAGCGTTGATCAAGACGCGATAAACAGAACAGTTAATGAGCAGTTCTTC. Its protein is CSVDQDAINRTVNEQFF.

The chain couples TRBV20-1 to TRBJ2-7; D unresolved. Per the germline V gene, CDR1 is DFQATT and CDR2 is SNEGSKA (reference sequence). The CDR3 has 13 amino acids. Trimming cost V 7 bases and J 0 bases, with 13 bases left between them. The CDR3 here is CSGAAGVSYEQYF. The CDR3 region has the DNA TGCAGTGGGGCGGCTGGCGTCTCCTACGAGCAGTACTTC.

This clonotype has at least ten counts. The chain combines TRBV6-5 with TRBJ2-5; D assignment may be TRBD1 or TRBD2 (6 bases each). In germline, CDR1 is MNHEY, CDR2 SVGAGI. The CDR3 covers 16 residues. V lost 0 bases to trimming and J lost 4 bases, with 15 bases between them. The CDR3 DNA is TGTGCCAGCAGTTACTCGACACAGGGAGGAGGAGAGACCCAGTACTTC. Translating gives CASSYSTQGGGETQYF.

This chain connects TRBV7-2 to TRBJ1-2; TRBD1 might be the D (5 bases). Germline assignment: CDR1 SGHTA and CDR2 FQGNSA. The V and J ends lost 5 bases and 4 bases respectively, with 14 bases between them. The CDR3 is 14 residues long. The DNA of the CDR3 is TGTGCCAGCAGCCGACAGATTACTATCTATGGCTACACCTTC. The encoded protein is CASSRQITIYGYTF.

This clonotype was seen at least ten times. The genes are TRBV20-1 and TRBJ2-3; 11 positions agree with TRBD2. V shed 3 bases, J shed 5 bases, and the junction held 10 bases outside the gene matches. From germline, CDR1 is DFQATT and CDR2 SNEGSKA (reference sequence). The CDR3 extends over 16 amino acids. The CDR3 region has the DNA TGCAGTGCTAGTGGGGAACTAGCGGGGGTTTTAGATACGCAGTATTTT. Amino acid sequence: CSASGELAGVLDTQYF.

There are many counts of this clonotype. The V and J genes are TRBV18 and TRBJ1-2; 12 nucleotides align to TRBD1. Germline V gene lookup returns CDR1 KGHSH and CDR2 LQKENI. The CDR3 spans 17 residues. With 6 bases clipped from V and 0 bases from J, the junction kept 8 bases outside the gene matches. CDR3 amino acids: CASSPGTGGPTNYGYTF. The CDR3 nucleotides are TGTGCCAGCTCGCCCGGGACAGGGGGCCCCACTAACTATGGCTACACCTTC.

In this sample, this clonotype turned up many times. The chain couples TRBV15 to TRBJ2-1, with 8 bases matching TRBD1. There are 14 residues in the CDR3. Germline V gives CDR1 LNHNV, CDR2 YYDKDF (reference sequence). The V gene end was trimmed by 3 bases and the J gene end by 5 bases; junction bases not matched to a gene: 3. Here the CDR3 reads CATSSDRGHNEQFF. The CDR3 DNA is TGTGCCACCAGCAGTGACAGGGGCCACAATGAGCAGTTCTTC.

Many counts were recorded for this clonotype. The genes are TRBV7-2 and TRBJ2-1; unclear D gene. CDR1 is SGHTA, CDR2 FQGNSA, per germline. The CDR3 sequence is 15 residues long. The V and J ends lost 2 bases and 2 bases respectively, with 10 bases between them. CDR3 nucleotides: TGTGCCAGCAGCTTATCGGTGGGCGCCTACAATGAGCAGTTCTTC. It encodes CASSLSVGAYNEQFF.

This clonotype has ten or more counts. The V call is TRBV7-9, the J call TRBJ2-5; the D is unclear. The CDR3 contains 13 residues. The germline V and J ends were trimmed by 5 bases and 3 bases, with 10 bases remaining between them. Germline-derived CDR1 and CDR2 are SEHNR and FQNEAQ (reference sequence). The CDR3 nucleotides read TGTGCCAGCAGCCTACCTCAAGAAGAGACCCAGTACTTC. This gives the protein CASSLPQEETQYF.

This clonotype was found many times. The chain is built from TRBV7-2 and TRBJ2-5; 8 nucleotides align to TRBD1. Germline V gene sequence: CDR1 SGHTA, CDR2 FQGNSA. The CDR3 spans 17 residues. Trimming took 5 bases from V and 5 from J; bases not matched to a gene: 16. CDR3 amino acids: CASSLRQGSLLGETQYF. The CDR3 DNA is TGTGCCAGCAGCCTTCGACAGGGGTCCCTTCTTGGGGAGACCCAGTACTTC.

In its sample, this clonotype was seen many times. The chain combines TRBV2 with TRBJ2-4; the D gene is possibly TRBD1 (5 bases). CDR3 length equals 15 residues. The V end was cut by 3 bases, the J end by 6 bases, with 15 bases between. Germline-derived CDR1 and CDR2 are SNHLY and FYNNEI. The CDR3 loop is CASSEKAGHGNIQYF. CDR3 in DNA: TGTGCCAGCAGTGAGAAGGCAGGGCACGGAAACATTCAGTACTTC.

This clonotype was seen more than once but under ten times. The J gene is TRBJ1-2, the V gene TRBV14; no clear D gene. Looked up from germline, CDR1 is SGHDN and CDR2 is FVKESK. V lost 0 bases, J lost 5 bases, and 10 bases lay in between. There are 14 residues in the CDR3. The CDR3 bases are TGTGCCAGCAGCCAAGACCGAAGCTCATATGGCTACACCTTC. Translation: CASSQDRSSYGYTF.

This clonotype was seen at least ten times. The chain employs TRBV12-3 or TRBV12-4 and TRBJ2-7; TRBD1 aligns across 7 bases. This CDR3 comprises 12 residues. With 6 bases clipped from V and 6 bases from J, the junction kept 5 bases outside the gene matches. CDR3 nucleotide sequence: TGTGCCAGCAGAAGACAGGGATTCGAGCAGTACTTC. Translated: CASRRQGFEQYF.

At least ten counts were recorded for this clonotype. J is TRBJ2-3 and V is TRBV6-1; possible D gene TRBD2, 6 bases. Trimming pared 5 bases from V and 2 bases from J, leaving 14 bases between. Germline assignment: CDR1 MNHNS and CDR2 SASEGT. This CDR3 has 15 amino acids. Here the CDR3 DNA reads TGTGCCAGCAGTCCCCGGGACTCACCCACAGATACGCAGTATTTT. Translation: CASSPRDSPTDTQYF.

The genes are TRBV7-2 and TRBJ1-2; maybe TRBD1 (5 bases). Germline CDR1 is SGHTA and CDR2 is FQGNSA. This CDR3 is 17 amino acids long. V was pared by 2 bases and J by 3 bases, with 19 bases between. The CDR3 region is CASSLQWTVEGYYGYTF. In nucleotides, the CDR3 is TGTGCCAGCAGCTTACAGTGGACGGTAGAGGGGTACTATGGCTACACCTTC.

This chain connects TRBV4-1 to TRBJ2-7; the D is unclear. The CDR3 covers 14 residues. The germline CDR1 and CDR2 sequences are MGHRA and YSYEKL. V was trimmed by 6 bases and J by 2 bases, leaving 14 bases between them. The CDR3 reads CASRPPGKTYEQYF. CDR3 sequence (DNA): TGCGCCAGCAGACCCCCTGGCAAAACCTACGAGCAGTACTTC.

The chain links TRBV10-3 to TRBJ1-1, with D tentatively TRBD1 (5 bases). Per germline, CDR1 ENHRY and CDR2 SYGVKD. With 1 base removed from V and 2 bases from J, the gap between germline ends came to 11 bases. This CDR3 comprises 15 residues. CDR3 in DNA: TGTGCCATCAGTGAGTGGGTAGGGGTTAACACTGAAGCTTTCTTT. Its protein is CAISEWVGVNTEAFF.

Many counts were recorded for this clonotype. J is TRBJ1-1 and V is TRBV29-1; weak D call: TRBD1 (5 bases). The V end lost 4 bases, the J end lost 3 bases, and 15 bases lay between the germline ends. The V gene's germline CDR1 is SQVTM and CDR2 ANQGSEA. The CDR3 loop spans 14 amino acids. CDR3 residues: CSVAGGRADTEAFF. In DNA, the CDR3 is TGCAGCGTTGCGGGTGGCAGGGCGGACACTGAAGCTTTCTTT.

This chain uses TRBV12-3 or TRBV12-4 with TRBJ2-3; tentative D call: TRBD1 (5 bases). This CDR3 comprises 14 residues. The ends were cut back, 1 base at V and 3 bases at J, with 8 bases in the middle. The CDR3 reads CASSLGSGTDTQYF. The CDR3 DNA reads as TGTGCCAGCAGTTTAGGGTCAGGGACAGATACGCAGTATTTT.

This clonotype was counted many times. V usage is TRBV5-5 and J usage is TRBJ2-7; D not certain. The CDR3 is 15 residues long. Germline V CDR1 and CDR2: SGHKS, YYEKEE (reference sequence). V was clipped by 5 bases and J by 3 bases, with 18 bases between them. The CDR3 sequence is CASRSAASDVYEQYF. Here the CDR3 DNA reads TGTGCCAGCAGATCCGCAGCCTCAGATGTCTACGAGCAGTACTTC.

The genes are TRBV29-1 and TRBJ2-3; D uncertain. CDR3 length: 16 residues. Trimming stripped 6 bases from V and 0 bases from J, with 19 bases between. Per the germline V gene, CDR1 is SQVTM and CDR2 is ANQGSEA. The DNA for the CDR3 is TGCAGCGTCACAGTTCAGCCCCCTTCTAGCACAGATACGCAGTATTTT. Translation gives CSVTVQPPSSTDTQYF.

This clonotype was seen many times. The chain couples TRBV4-1 to TRBJ1-4; maybe TRBD1 (6 bases). The CDR3 is 14 amino acids. CDR1 is MGHRA and CDR2 is YSYEKL in the germline V gene. V lost 5 bases, J lost 7 bases, and 14 bases lay in between. CDR3 DNA: TGCGCCAGCAGCAAGGGAGGGGGAGGTGAAAAACTGTTTTTT. Translated, it gives CASSKGGGGEKLFF.

On this clonotype: A much larger clone differs by one base, so this may be a read error. The rearrangement links TRBV5-1 to TRBJ2-5, with D possibly matching TRBD2 (5 bases). The CDR3 is 14 amino acids. Germline CDR1 and CDR2: SGHRS and YFSETQ. In DNA, the CDR3 is TGCGCCAGCAGCTTGGCCCGGGGAAAAGAGGCCCAGTACTTC. It translates to CASSLARGKEAQYF. Together with reference TRBV5-1 and TRBJ2-5, the CDR3 gives the full variable domain: KAGVTQTPRYLIKTRGQQVTLSCSPISGHRSVSWYQQTPGQGLQFLFEYFSETQRNKGNFPGRFSGRQFSNSRSEMNVSTLELGDSALYLCASSLARGKEAQYFGPGTRLLVL.

This clonotype was observed at least ten times. The CDR3 coding sequence is TGCGCCAGCAGCCAAGAGACCTCTGGAAACACCATATATTTT. Translation gives CASSQETSGNTIYF. The chain combines TRBV4-1 with TRBJ1-3; D gene uncertain. CDR1 is MGHRA, CDR2 YSYEKL, per germline. V was clipped by 0 bases and J by 0 bases, with 3 bases between them. The CDR3 consists of 14 residues.

This clonotype appeared many times. This chain links TRBV6-2 or TRBV6-3 with TRBJ1-2; D gene ambiguous. The CDR3 length is 15 residues. Trimming pared 1 base from V and 8 bases from J, leaving 17 bases between. Germline V gene sequence: CDR1 MNHEY, CDR2 SVGEGT. The CDR3 loop reads CASSYYGSDVEGYTF. DNA of the CDR3: TGTGCCAGCAGTTACTACGGATCAGACGTAGAGGGCTACACCTTC.

The chain uses TRBV29-1 and TRBJ2-2; D may be TRBD1 (5 bases). Between the trimmed V and J ends, which lost 6 bases and 2 bases, there was a span of 10 bases. The germline gives CDR1 SQVTM, CDR2 ANQGSEA. CDR3 length: 13 residues. The CDR3 DNA follows: TGCAGCGTCCGCGACAGTAACACCGGGGAGCTGTTTTTT. Protein product: CSVRDSNTGELFF.

This clonotype was seen at least ten times. The J gene is TRBJ1-5, the V gene TRBV20-1; tentative D call: TRBD1 (5 bases). Trimming took off 6 bases at V and 6 bases at J, with 18 bases between the two ends. The CDR3 runs to 14 residues. CDR1 is DFQATT and CDR2 is SNEGSKA in the germline V gene (reference sequence). The CDR3: CSAGPAGVGQPQHF. Here the CDR3 DNA reads TGCAGTGCCGGCCCAGCGGGGGTAGGTCAGCCCCAGCATTTT.

This clonotype has just a few counts. The gene calls are TRBV5-1 and TRBJ1-1, with D unresolved. Between the trimmed V and J ends, which lost 4 bases and 0 bases, there was a span of 7 bases. This CDR3 is built from 13 residues. Germline V lookup: CDR1 SGHRS, CDR2 YFSETQ. The CDR3, as DNA: TGCGCCAGCAGCCAAAATGTGAACACTGAAGCTTTCTTT. Translating it yields CASSQNVNTEAFF.